This TCR beta chain was captured by sequencing in a study of blood T cell repertoires in COVID-19 (dated by TCRdb to 2020 to 2022). For the wider study: Samples covering the acute and convalescent phases of COVID-19 were provided by collaborators in the United States, Italy and Spain. The material from the prospective study consisted of cDNA or gDNA derived from T cells, B-cell-depleted T cells, or PBMCs. Deeply sampled blood TCRbeta repertoires from subjects exposed to, actively infected with, or recovered from COVID-19 were included in the dataset. The repertoires were released in a freely available public database meant as a resource for research on the immune response to SARS-CoV-2. The samples were drawn from two sources: the first 160 participants of the ongoing ImmuneRACE study, and 1,254 subjects contributed by 6 global collaborators. A de-identified subject ID, COVID-19 status, age in years and sex were almost always included in the sample metadata. HLA class I and class II types, where available, came from metadata supplied by the sample provider rather than from assay-based typing. Beyond this particular receptor, the publication reports: Clinical and demographic metadata were provided uncurated, with the amount varying by source and participant.

The immunoSEQ Assay, a bias-controlled multiplex PCR, was used to amplify TCRbeta CDR3 regions from genomic DNA. The source study handled its data this way. The number of nucleated cells in each sample was estimated from the amplification of reference gene primers within the assay. To quantify the absolute abundance of each unique TCRbeta CDR3 rearrangement, sequence reads were collapsed and filtered. Productive Simpson clonality was computed per sample as the square root of Simpson's diversity index over productive rearrangements. This immuneACCESS table, as held by TCRdb, lists in-frame sequences with V and J called but not all clones. Of the missing ones, under half trace to an unresolved V gene in checked studies; the others have no known cause. Clone size and V and J calls were adopted from that table, with D and trimming inferred from the DNA. The sample table shows about 330,000 clones, and approximately 84% are seen once. About 10% of the sample comes from the top ten.

With respect to this clone: Its antigen remains unidentified. No qualities accompany the bases; no much larger clone lies one base away.

Participants in the prospective study were aged about 18 to 95 years, lived in 20 to 25 United States geographic areas, and enrolled through a virtual design. To assign participants to cohorts, the prospective study relied on clinical history that participants themselves reported in a screening survey and a study questionnaire. Recovered participants in ImmuneRACE Cohort 3 were defined by two consecutive negative NP/OP PCR tests, clearance by a healthcare professional, or resolution of symptoms. Each participant in the prospective study had whole blood, serum and a nasopharyngeal or oropharyngeal swab collected by mobile phlebotomists. Prospective study participants could optionally give additional blood draws and questionnaires over an approximately two-month period. Before DNA extraction, blood samples from the prospective study were shipped at room temperature or frozen. This receptor was identified in a woman between 18 and 30 years old who had recovered from COVID-19. Sequencing was performed on PBMCs or T cells enriched from blood (not recorded which).

The DNA sequence is TGCGCCAGCACCGCAGGCGTCCCTAACTATGGCTACACCTTC. The encoded protein is CASTAGVPNYGYTF. This chain is built from TRBV5-1 and TRBJ1-2; the D gene assignment is ambiguous. The CDR3 goes from the cysteine to the phenylalanine over 14 residues. Only the CDR3 region is kept as DNA, spanning 42 bases read in frame from base 1. CDR1 and CDR2, per the germline V gene, are SGHRS and YFSETQ. V gives up 6 bases and J gives up 0 bases, and the segment between their germline ends measures 12 bases.